Shown below are 18 T cell receptor beta chains from a single sample sequenced in a study of cytomegalovirus exposure and HLA in healthy donors. The study ran its PCR with 60 Vbeta and 13 Jbeta primers. The data were produced by immunoSEQ multiplex PCR, yet TCRdb's version contains in-frame clones alone and is incomplete. The repertoire holds under 250,000 clones, with 70% to 85% as singletons. What was sequenced was PBMCs. Every receptor here comes from a woman aged 25 to 39 in good health and CMV-seropositive.

The chain couples TRBV5-1 to TRBJ1-2, with unresolved D. CDR1 is SGHRS and CDR2 is YFSETQ in the germline V gene. CDR3 length: 14 residues. V was trimmed by 0 bases and J by 4 bases, leaving 10 bases between them. In DNA, the CDR3 is TGCGCCAGCAGCTTGGACCCACAGTTCTATGGCTACACCTTC. Translated: CASSLDPQFYGYTF.

The chain recombines TRBV4-1 with TRBJ2-1; maybe TRBD2 (6 bases). The CDR3 is made up of 16 amino acids. CDR1 and CDR2 from the germline V gene are MGHRA and YSYEKL. V was pared by 2 bases and J by 0 bases, with 11 bases between. The CDR3 DNA reads TGCGCCAGCAGCCAACTTATAGCGGTCTCCTACAATGAGCAGTTCTTC. Its protein is CASSQLIAVSYNEQFF.

A single count supports this clone. The rearrangement uses TRBV5-1 and TRBJ1-1; no clear D. The CDR3 consists of 14 residues. The germline gives CDR1 SGHRS, CDR2 YFSETQ. Trimming stripped 4 bases from V and 1 base from J, with 11 bases between. CDR3 region: CASSLDRQNTEAFF. Written as DNA, the CDR3 is TGCGCCAGCAGCCTGGACCGACAGAACACTGAAGCTTTCTTT.

This clone occurred once. V is TRBV4-2 and J is TRBJ2-5, with D possibly TRBD2 on 7 matching bases. The germline CDR1 and CDR2 sequences are LGHNA and YNFKEQ. Trimming removed 4 bases at V and 1 base at J, with 13 bases between. The CDR3 contains 15 residues. CDR3 in amino acids: CASSLSRGAQETQYF. The CDR3 DNA follows: TGTGCCAGCAGCCTAAGCCGGGGGGCCCAAGAGACCCAGTACTTC.

The chain has TRBV5-6 and TRBJ1-1; 8 nucleotides match TRBD1. CDR3 length: 15 amino acids. The J segment lost 3 bases and the V segment lost 1 base, leaving 5 bases of the junction unmatched. CDR1 is SGHDT, CDR2 YYEEEE, per germline. CDR3 DNA sequence: TGTGCCAGCAGCTTGCCGGGACAGGAGTACACTGAAGCTTTCTTT. Translation gives CASSLPGQEYTEAFF.

Regarding this clone: An end of the junction does not agree with germline; a read error may underlie this. This chain joins TRBV5-1 and TRBJ2-1; no definite D call. Per the germline V gene, CDR1 is SGHRS and CDR2 is YFSETQ. This CDR3 has 14 amino acids. The CDR3 region has the DNA TGCGCCAGCAGCTTAAGACTTGATTCGGGTGAGCGGTTCTTC. Protein sequence: CASSLRLDSGERFF.

The chain recombines TRBV5-1 with TRBJ2-3; D remains ambiguous. CDR3 length equals 15 residues. Deletions cut 1 base from V and 2 bases from J, with 11 bases between. CDR1 is SGHRS and CDR2 is YFSETQ in the germline V gene. The CDR3 DNA follows: TGCGCCAGCAGCTTGCGTCCAGGCGACACAGATACGCAGTATTTT. Translated, it gives CASSLRPGDTDTQYF.

The chain recombines TRBV5-1 with TRBJ2-7, with 12 bases lining up with TRBD1. There are 16 residues in the CDR3. Trimming cost V 4 bases and J 2 bases; bases outside gene matches: 7. Germline CDR1 reads SGHRS; CDR2 reads YFSETQ. CDR3 coding DNA: TGCGCCAGCAGCAGCTCCCGGGACAGGGGGCCCTACGAGCAGTACTTC. This codes for CASSSSRDRGPYEQYF.

This rearrangement joins TRBV2 to TRBJ2-7, with D possibly matching TRBD1 (6 bases). Trimming cost V 0 bases and J 6 bases, with 9 bases left between them. The CDR3 consists of 13 residues. CDR1 and CDR2 (germline): SNHLY, FYNNEI. The CDR3 region is CASSEARRGEQYF. DNA for the CDR3: TGTGCCAGCAGTGAAGCTCGCAGGGGCGAGCAGTACTTC.

This clone was observed a handful of times. The chain has TRBV7-2 and TRBJ2-1, with D possibly TRBD2 on 6 matching bases. This CDR3 is 15 amino acids long. CDR1 and CDR2 (germline): SGHTA, FQGNSA. The V gene lost 6 bases and the J gene lost 1 base, with 13 bases spanning the gap. As DNA, the CDR3 is TGTGCCAGCAGTCCATCAAGCGGGTCCTACAATGAGCAGTTCTTC. Its translation: CASSPSSGSYNEQFF.

The V gene is TRBV7-2, the J gene TRBJ2-7; 11 bases map to TRBD2. This CDR3 region has 16 residues. Germline lookup yields CDR1 SGHTA and CDR2 FQGNSA. Trimming removed 3 bases from V and 5 bases from J; junction bases left unmatched: 9. CDR3 loop: CASSFPYSGGANEQYF. CDR3 nucleotides: TGTGCCAGCAGCTTTCCTTATAGCGGGGGGGCCAACGAGCAGTACTTC.

The chain combines TRBV4-3 with TRBJ2-7; 11 bases line up with TRBD2. Germline values: CDR1 LGHNA, CDR2 YSLEER. The ends lost 2 bases at V and 0 bases at J; junction bases unmatched: 9. The CDR3 runs 18 residues. The CDR3 reads CASSQREPGLADSYEQYF. For the CDR3, the DNA is TGCGCCAGCAGCCAAAGGGAACCGGGACTAGCGGACTCCTACGAGCAGTACTTC.

This chain uses TRBV30 with TRBJ1-2; 7 bases fit TRBD1. Germline lookup yields CDR1 GTSNPN and CDR2 SVGIG (reference sequence). Germline trimming cut 4 bases from V and 6 bases from J; bases unmatched to any gene: 8. This CDR3 spans 13 amino acids. Here the CDR3 reads CAWTQTGLDGYTF. The CDR3 bases are TGTGCCTGGACCCAGACAGGGCTTGATGGCTACACCTTC.

The gene calls are TRBV7-9 and TRBJ2-1; tentatively, D is TRBD1 (5 bases). This CDR3 contains 13 residues. V was pared by 11 bases and J by 0 bases, with 11 bases between. Germline V gives CDR1 SEHNR, CDR2 FQNEAQ (reference sequence). CDR3 sequence reads: CALGARSYNEQFF. The CDR3, as DNA: TGTGCCCTAGGGGCCCGCTCCTACAATGAGCAGTTCTTC.

This clone was counted between two and nine times. The rearrangement joins TRBV7-2 to TRBJ2-1, with 7 nucleotides matching TRBD2. The CDR3 extends over 13 amino acids. V lost 4 bases, J lost 6 bases, and 3 bases stayed unmatched. The germline gives CDR1 SGHTA, CDR2 FQGNSA. The CDR3 region has the DNA TGTGCCAGCAGCTCGGGACTACGCAATGAGCAGTTCTTC. This codes for CASSSGLRNEQFF.

Regarding this clone: At one of its ends the junction is not consistent with the germline gene, which may arise from a read error. This chain joins TRBV7-9 and TRBJ1-6; D remains unclear. The germline CDR1 and CDR2 sequences are SEHNR and FQNEAQ (reference sequence). The CDR3 covers 12 residues. The CDR3 nucleotides read TGTTCCAGCAGCTTACCCGATTCACCCCTCCACTTT. Its translation: CSSSLPDSPLHF.

This clone turned up a few times. V is TRBV6-5 and J is TRBJ1-5; tentatively, D is TRBD1 (6 bases). V was cut by 6 bases and J by 2 bases, with 8 bases left in between. The CDR3 loop spans 13 amino acids. Germline CDR1 reads MNHEY; CDR2 reads SVGAGI. CDR3 DNA: TGTGCCAGCAGGGACAGTGGCAATCAGCCCCAGCATTTT. The encoded protein is CASRDSGNQPQHF.

This clone has just a few counts. This chain connects TRBV2 to TRBJ1-2, with TRBD1 matching 7 bases. CDR3 length: 13 residues. CDR1 and CDR2 from the germline V gene are SNHLY and FYNNEI. V was pared by 6 bases and J by 6 bases, with 7 bases of the junction left unmatched. For the CDR3, the DNA is TGTGCCAGCAGGAAAACAGGGGTGGATGGCTACACCTTC. Translating it yields CASRKTGVDGYTF.